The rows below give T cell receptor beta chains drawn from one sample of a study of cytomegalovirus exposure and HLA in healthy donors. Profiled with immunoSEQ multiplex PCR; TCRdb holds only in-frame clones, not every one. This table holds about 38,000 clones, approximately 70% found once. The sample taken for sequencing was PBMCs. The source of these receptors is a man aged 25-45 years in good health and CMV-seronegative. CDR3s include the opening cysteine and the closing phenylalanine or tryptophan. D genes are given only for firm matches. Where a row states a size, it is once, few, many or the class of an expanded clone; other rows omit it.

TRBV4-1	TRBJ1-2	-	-	CASSFPLRTAGYGYTF	TGCGCCAGCAGTTTTCCTCTGAGGACGGCGGGCTATGGCTACACCTTC
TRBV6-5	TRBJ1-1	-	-	CASTWGLGNTEAFF	TGTGCCAGCACCTGGGGACTCGGGAACACTGAAGCTTTCTTT
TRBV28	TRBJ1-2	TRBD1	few	CASRTPGQGKVYTF	TGTGCCAGCAGAACCCCCGGACAGGGAAAGGTCTACACCTTC
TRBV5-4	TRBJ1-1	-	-	CASSLVGTMNTEAFF	TGTGCCAGCAGCTTGGTCGGAACTATGAACACTGAAGCTTTCTTT
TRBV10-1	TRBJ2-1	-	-	CASSESFGSNEQFF	TGCGCCAGCAGTGAGTCGTTCGGGAGCAATGAGCAGTTCTTC
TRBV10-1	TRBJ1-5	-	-	CASSESSRQPQHF	TGCGCCAGCAGTGAGTCTAGTCGTCAGCCCCAGCATTTT
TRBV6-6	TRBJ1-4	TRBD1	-	CASSYAGGGVDEKLFF	TGTGCCAGCAGTTATGCGGGAGGGGGCGTCGATGAAAAACTGTTTTTT
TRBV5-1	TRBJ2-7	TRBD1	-	CASSQGQGRYEQYF	TGCGCCAGCAGCCAGGGACAGGGACGCTACGAGCAGTACTTC
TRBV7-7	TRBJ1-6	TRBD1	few	CASTQGTGVDSPLHF	TGTGCTAGCACCCAAGGGACAGGGGTTGATTCACCCCTCCACTTT
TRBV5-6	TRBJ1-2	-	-	CASRPLTTRANYGYTF	TGTGCCAGCAGGCCACTGACGACACGAGCTAACTATGGCTACACCTTC
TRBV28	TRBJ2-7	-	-	CASSLLVGSYEQYF	TGTGCCAGCAGTTTATTAGTCGGGTCCTACGAGCAGTACTTC
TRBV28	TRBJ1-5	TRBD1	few	CASSTVAGGYRQPQHF	TGTGCCAGCAGTACGGTGGCAGGGGGCTATCGGCAGCCCCAGCATTTT
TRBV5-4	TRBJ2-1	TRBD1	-	CASSLRQGNYNEQFF	TGTGCCAGCAGCCTTCGACAGGGGAACTACAATGAGCAGTTCTTC
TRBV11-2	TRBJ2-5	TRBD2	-	CASSTYRLAGVQETQYF	TGTGCCAGCAGCACCTACCGACTAGCGGGGGTCCAAGAGACCCAGTACTTC
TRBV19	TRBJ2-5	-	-	CASGTGETQYF	TGTGCCAGTGGAACAGGAGAGACCCAGTACTTC
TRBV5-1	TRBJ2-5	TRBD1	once	CASRQTGGQETQYF	TGCGCCAGCAGACAGACAGGGGGCCAAGAGACCCAGTACTTC
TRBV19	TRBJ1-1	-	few	CASSMETVNTEAFF	TGTGCCAGTAGTATGGAGACAGTGAACACTGAAGCTTTCTTT
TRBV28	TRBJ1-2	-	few	CASSARITGGEDGYTF	TGTGCCAGCAGTGCGCGCATCACGGGGGGCGAGGATGGCTACACCTTC
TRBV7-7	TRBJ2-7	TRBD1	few	CASSTGQGAGEQYF	TGTGCTAGCAGCACTGGACAGGGGGCGGGAGAGCAGTACTTC
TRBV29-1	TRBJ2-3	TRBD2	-	CSVVVREGSTDTQYF	TGCAGCGTTGTTGTGAGGGAGGGGAGCACAGATACGCAGTATTTT
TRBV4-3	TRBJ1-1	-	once	CASSFAGGGTEAFF	TGCGCCAGCAGCTTTGCCGGGGGTGGCACTGAAGCTTTCTTT
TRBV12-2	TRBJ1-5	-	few	CASRPRDSSNQPQHF	TGTGCAAGTCGCCCCCGGGACTCAAGCAATCAGCCCCAGCATTTT
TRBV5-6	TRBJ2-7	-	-	CASSTNYEQYF	TGTGCCAGCAGCACAAACTACGAGCAGTACTTC
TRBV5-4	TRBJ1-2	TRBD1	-	CASSPQGASGNYGYTF	TGTGCCAGCAGCCCTCAGGGGGCGTCCGGTAACTATGGCTACACCTTC
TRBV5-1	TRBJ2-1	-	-	CASSAGYYNEQFF	TGCGCCAGCAGTGCAGGCTACTACAATGAGCAGTTCTTC
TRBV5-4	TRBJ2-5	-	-	CASSKQQETQYF	TGTGCCAGCAGCAAACAGCAGGAGACCCAGTACTTC
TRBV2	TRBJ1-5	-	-	CASSVQGRYQPQHF	TGTGCCAGCAGTGTCCAGGGAAGATATCAGCCCCAGCATTTT
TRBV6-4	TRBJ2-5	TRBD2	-	CASSDGTSGGAETQYF	TGTGCCAGCAGTGACGGGACTAGCGGGGGGGCAGAGACCCAGTACTTC
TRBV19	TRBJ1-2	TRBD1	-	CASSMTLGTVRGYTF	TGTGCCAGTAGTATGACCCTGGGGACAGTGAGAGGCTACACCTTC
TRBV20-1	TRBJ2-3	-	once	CSRIYGDTQYF	TGCAGTCGCATCTATGGAGATACGCAGTATTTT
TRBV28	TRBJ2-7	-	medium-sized	CASSFLSGDEQYF	TGTGCCAGCAGTTTTTTATCGGGAGACGAGCAGTACTTC
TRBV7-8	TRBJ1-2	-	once	CASSFVDTGYTF	TGTGCCAGCAGCTTCGTAGACACTGGCTACACCTTC
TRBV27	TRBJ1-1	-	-	CASSWGGNTEAFF	TGTGCCAGCAGTTGGGGGGGGAACACTGAAGCTTTCTTT
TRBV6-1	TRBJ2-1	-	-	CASSEELFYNEQFF	TGTGCCAGCAGTGAAGAACTATTCTACAATGAGCAGTTCTTC
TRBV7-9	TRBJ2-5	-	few	CASSSGVTETQYF	TGTGCCAGCAGTTCAGGGGTTACGGAGACCCAGTACTTC
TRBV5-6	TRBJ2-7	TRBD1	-	CASRGQGREQYF	TGTGCCAGCAGAGGACAGGGTAGGGAGCAGTACTTC
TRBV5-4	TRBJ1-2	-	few	CASSLGEYGYTF	TGTGCCAGCAGCTTGGGAGAGTATGGCTACACCTTC
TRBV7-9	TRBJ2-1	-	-	CASSLALGDRRGEQFF	TGTGCCAGCAGCTTAGCGCTGGGCGATCGGAGGGGTGAGCAGTTCTTC
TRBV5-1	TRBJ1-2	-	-	CASSLTGGNYGYTF	TGCGCCAGCAGCTTGACAGGAGGGAACTATGGCTACACCTTC
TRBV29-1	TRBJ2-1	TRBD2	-	CSGLAGGAEQFF	TGCAGCGGGCTAGCGGGAGGGGCTGAGCAGTTCTTC
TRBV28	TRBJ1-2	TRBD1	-	CASTTGGRNYGYTF	TGTGCCAGCACTACAGGGGGTCGGAACTATGGCTACACCTTC
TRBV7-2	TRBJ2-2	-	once	CASSLVGANTGELFF	TGTGCCAGCAGCTTAGTCGGGGCGAACACCGGGGAGCTGTTTTTT
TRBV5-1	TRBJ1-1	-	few	CASSLVTGGDTEAFF	TGCGCCAGCAGCTTGGTGACGGGAGGGGACACTGAAGCTTTCTTT
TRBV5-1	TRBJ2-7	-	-	CASSSGTWTYEQYF	TGCGCCAGCAGCTCCGGGACTTGGACATACGAGCAGTACTTC
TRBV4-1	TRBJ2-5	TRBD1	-	CASSGRDRKTQYF	TGCGCCAGCAGCGGCCGGGACAGAAAGACCCAGTACTTC
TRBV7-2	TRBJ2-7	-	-	CASSSGAGYEQYF	TGTGCCAGCAGCTCAGGCGCAGGGTACGAGCAGTACTTC
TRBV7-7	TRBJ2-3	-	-	CASSVRSVDCTDTQYF	TGTGCTAGCAGCGTACGGTCGGTTGACTGCACAGATACGCAGTATTTT
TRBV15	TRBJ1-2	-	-	CATSREGLPNYGYTF	TGTGCCACCAGCAGAGAGGGACTACCAAACTATGGCTACACCTTC
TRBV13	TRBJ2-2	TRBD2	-	CASSVPGLAGTGELFF	TGTGCCAGCAGCGTCCCGGGACTAGCGGGAACCGGGGAGCTGTTTTTT
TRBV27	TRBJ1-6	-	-	CASCRLTYNSPLHF	TGTGCCAGTTGCCGGTTAACCTATAATTCACCCCTCCACTTT
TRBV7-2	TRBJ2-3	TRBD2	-	CASSPILAISTDTQYF	TGTGCCAGCAGCCCGATACTAGCGATTAGCACAGATACGCAGTATTTT
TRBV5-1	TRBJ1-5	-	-	CASSPGGGNQPQHF	TGCGCCAGCAGCCCGGGGGGCGGCAATCAGCCCCAGCATTTT
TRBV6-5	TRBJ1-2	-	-	CASSYWRADLNYGYTF	TGTGCCAGCAGTTACTGGAGGGCGGATCTAAACTATGGCTACACCTTC
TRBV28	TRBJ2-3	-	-	CVLGDTQYF	TGTGTCCTCGGGGATACGCAGTATTTT
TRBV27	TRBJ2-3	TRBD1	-	CASSFDRGPYDTQYF	TGTGCCAGCAGTTTCGACAGGGGGCCATACGATACGCAGTATTTT